This entry is about one T cell receptor (beta chain). Antigen specificity is unknown. These data belong to a study of long-term antiretroviral therapy in people with HIV. The study's findings and limits: Repertoires looked antigen-experienced, with only a slight naive shift after ART.

Two or more post-ART PBMC samples, plus at least one pre-ART sample, were available for each donor. Treatment of all HIV participants took place in the United States. Going into DNA extraction, samples held about 0.95-10 million cryopreserved PBMC. The ends lost 5 bases at V and 4 bases at J; junction bases unmatched: 7. Germline CDR1 SGHAT, CDR2 FQDESV (reference sequence). This CDR3 has 14 amino acids. This was the immunoSEQ v3.0 assay at survey level. Sequencing was performed with immunoSEQ multiplex PCR; in TCRdb, only in-frame clones are kept and a portion is missing. The sample includes 10,000 to 15,000 clones, 79% of them seen just once.

The V call is TRBV11-1, the J call TRBJ2-5; TRBD1 matches 7 bases. This receptor was obtained from a woman in her forties with HIV. This specimen consisted of unsorted PBMCs, obtained 0.8 years before starting antiretroviral therapy. In DNA, the CDR3 is TGTGCCAGCAGCCCCTGGGGGACAGCAGAGACCCAGTACTTC. The encoded protein is CASSPWGTAETQYF.